The present entry profiles one TCR beta chain with its context. Its cognate antigen is unknown. The data originate from a study of response to subunit inactivated influenza vaccine. Study-level points and caveats: The authors offered the suggestion that each seasonal influenza vaccination recruits few new T cells.

TCRdb processed the RT-PCR reads anew with MiXCR; each CDR3 protein has one entry. The sample has 590,000 or so distinct CDR3 sequences, 11% to 15% seen once; the top ten hold less than 9%. This CDR3 is built from 15 residues. Trimming removed 0 bases at V and 3 bases at J, with 9 bases between. CDR1 LNHDA and CDR2 SQIVND come from the germline V gene (reference sequence). The sequence came from a man aged 50-59 years who received an inactivated influenza vaccine. The rearrangement uses TRBV19 and TRBJ2-4; D is perhaps TRBD1 (6 bases). The specimen was PBMCs from blood, collected approximately 15 days before vaccination. The CDR3 DNA sequence: TGTGCCAGTAGTATAGATCCAGGGGTCAAAAACATTCAGTACTTC. This gives the protein CASSIDPGVKNIQYF.